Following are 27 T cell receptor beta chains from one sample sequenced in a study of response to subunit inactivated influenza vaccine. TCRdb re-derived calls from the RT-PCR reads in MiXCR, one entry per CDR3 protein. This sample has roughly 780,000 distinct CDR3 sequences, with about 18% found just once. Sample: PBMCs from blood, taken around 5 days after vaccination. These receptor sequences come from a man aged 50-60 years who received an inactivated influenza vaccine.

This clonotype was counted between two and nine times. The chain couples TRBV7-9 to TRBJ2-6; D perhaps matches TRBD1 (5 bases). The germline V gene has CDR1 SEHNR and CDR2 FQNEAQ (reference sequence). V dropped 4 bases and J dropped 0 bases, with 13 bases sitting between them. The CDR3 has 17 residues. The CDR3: CASSSYRFSSGANVLTF. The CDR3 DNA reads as TGTGCCAGCAGCTCGTACAGGTTTTCCTCTGGGGCCAACGTCCTGACTTTC.

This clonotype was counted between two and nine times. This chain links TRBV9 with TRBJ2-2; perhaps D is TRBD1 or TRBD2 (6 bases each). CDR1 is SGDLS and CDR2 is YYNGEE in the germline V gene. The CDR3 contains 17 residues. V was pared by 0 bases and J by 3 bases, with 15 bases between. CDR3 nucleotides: TGTGCCAGCAGCGTAGGGAGGGGGGTTCGGGACACCGGGGAGCTGTTTTTT. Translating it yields CASSVGRGVRDTGELFF. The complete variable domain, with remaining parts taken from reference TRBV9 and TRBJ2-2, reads DSGVTQTPKHLITATGQRVTLRCSPRSGDLSVYWYQQSLDQGLQFLIQYYNGEERAKGNILERFSAQQFPDLHSELNLSSLELGDSALYFCASSVGRGVRDTGELFFGEGSRLTVL.

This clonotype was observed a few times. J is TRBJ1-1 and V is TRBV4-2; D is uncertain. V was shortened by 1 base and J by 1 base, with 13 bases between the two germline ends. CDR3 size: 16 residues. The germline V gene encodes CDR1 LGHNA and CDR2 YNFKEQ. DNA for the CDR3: TGTGCCAGCAGCCAAGTTGAAGGGAGACCGAACACTGAAGCTTTCTTT. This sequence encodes CASSQVEGRPNTEAFF.

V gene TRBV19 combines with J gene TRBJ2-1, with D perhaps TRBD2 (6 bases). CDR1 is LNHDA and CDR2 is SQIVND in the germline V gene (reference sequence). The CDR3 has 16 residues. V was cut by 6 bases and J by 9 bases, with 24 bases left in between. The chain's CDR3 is CASSHGVGSGGGEQFF. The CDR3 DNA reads TGTGCCAGTAGCCACGGGGTCGGTTCCGGGGGAGGTGAGCAGTTCTTC.

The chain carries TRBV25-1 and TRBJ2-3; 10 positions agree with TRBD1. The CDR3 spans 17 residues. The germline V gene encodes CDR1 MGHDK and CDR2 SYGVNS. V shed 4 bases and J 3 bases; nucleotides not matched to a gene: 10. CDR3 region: CASSGVFGTGATDTQYF. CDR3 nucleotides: TGTGCCAGCAGTGGAGTTTTTGGGACAGGGGCAACAGATACGCAGTATTTT.

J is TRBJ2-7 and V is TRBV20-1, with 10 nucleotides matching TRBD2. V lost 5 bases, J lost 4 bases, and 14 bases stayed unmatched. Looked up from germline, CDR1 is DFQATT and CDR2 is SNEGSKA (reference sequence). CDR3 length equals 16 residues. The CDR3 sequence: CSALAPLAGASYEQYF. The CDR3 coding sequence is TGCAGTGCTTTAGCCCCCCTAGCGGGAGCATCTTACGAGCAGTACTTC.

The CDR3 loop is CASSSASSGSVEQFF. The CDR3 DNA is TGTGCCAGCAGCTCTGCCTCTAGCGGGAGTGTTGAGCAGTTCTTC. The V call is TRBV7-6, the J call TRBJ2-1; 10 bases fit TRBD2. CDR3 length: 15 residues. The J segment lost 9 bases and the V segment lost 4 bases, leaving 9 bases of the junction unmatched. CDR1 and CDR2 (germline): SGHVS, FNYEAQ.

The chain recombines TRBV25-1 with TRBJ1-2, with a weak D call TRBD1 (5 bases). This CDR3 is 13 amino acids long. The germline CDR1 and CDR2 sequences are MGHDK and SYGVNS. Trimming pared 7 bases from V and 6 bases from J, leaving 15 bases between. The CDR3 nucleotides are TGTGCCAGCACACCGGGGCCGGTGGATGGCTACACCTTC. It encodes CASTPGPVDGYTF.

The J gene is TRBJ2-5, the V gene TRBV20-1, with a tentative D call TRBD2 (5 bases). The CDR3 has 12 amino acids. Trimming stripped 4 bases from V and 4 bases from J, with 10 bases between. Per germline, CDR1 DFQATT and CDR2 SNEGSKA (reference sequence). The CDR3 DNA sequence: TGCAGTGCTAATAGCGACTCAGAGACCCAGTACTTC. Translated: CSANSDSETQYF.

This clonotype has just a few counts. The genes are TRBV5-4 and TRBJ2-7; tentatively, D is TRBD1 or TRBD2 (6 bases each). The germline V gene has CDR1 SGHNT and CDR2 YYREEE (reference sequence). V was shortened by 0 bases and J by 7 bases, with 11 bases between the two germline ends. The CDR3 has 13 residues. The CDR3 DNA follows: TGTGCCAGCAGCTTGGTAGGGGGGCTTGAGCAGTACTTC. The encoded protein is CASSLVGGLEQYF.

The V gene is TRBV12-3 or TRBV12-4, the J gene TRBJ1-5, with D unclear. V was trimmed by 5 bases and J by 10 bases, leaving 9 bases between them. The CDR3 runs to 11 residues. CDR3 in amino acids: CASSLGDPQHF. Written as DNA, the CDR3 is TGTGCCAGCAGTCTCGGAGACCCCCAGCATTTT.

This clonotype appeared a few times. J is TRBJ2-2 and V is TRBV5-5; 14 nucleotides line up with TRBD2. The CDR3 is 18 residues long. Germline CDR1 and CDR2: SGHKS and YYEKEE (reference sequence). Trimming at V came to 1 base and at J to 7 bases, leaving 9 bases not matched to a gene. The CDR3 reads CASSLSRTSGGRVGELFF. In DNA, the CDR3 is TGTGCCAGCAGCTTGTCCAGGACTAGCGGGGGGAGAGTCGGGGAGCTGTTTTTT. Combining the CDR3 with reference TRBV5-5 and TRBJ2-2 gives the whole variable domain DAGVTQSPTHLIKTRGQQVTLRCSPISGHKSVSWYQQVLGQGPQFIFQYYEKEERGRGNFPDRFSARQFPNYSSELNVNALLLGDSALYLCASSLSRTSGGRVGELFFGEGSRLTVL.

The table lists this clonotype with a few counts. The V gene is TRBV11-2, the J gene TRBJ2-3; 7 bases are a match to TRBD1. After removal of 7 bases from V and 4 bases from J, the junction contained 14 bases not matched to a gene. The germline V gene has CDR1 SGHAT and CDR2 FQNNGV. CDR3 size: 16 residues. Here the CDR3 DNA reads TGTGCCAGCATCCACTCCCGAAGGGGGCGATCAGATACGCAGTATTTT. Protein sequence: CASIHSRRGRSDTQYF.

The CDR3 DNA is TGTGCCAGCAGCTCTAGCGTCACAGGGGGCTTTTTCTACGAGCAGTACTTC. Protein product: CASSSSVTGGFFYEQYF. This sequence joins TRBV7-9 and TRBJ2-7, with 9 bases lining up with TRBD1. The CDR3 loop spans 17 amino acids. From germline, CDR1 is SEHNR and CDR2 FQNEAQ (reference sequence). The trim removed 4 bases at V and 3 bases at J, leaving 13 bases unmatched.

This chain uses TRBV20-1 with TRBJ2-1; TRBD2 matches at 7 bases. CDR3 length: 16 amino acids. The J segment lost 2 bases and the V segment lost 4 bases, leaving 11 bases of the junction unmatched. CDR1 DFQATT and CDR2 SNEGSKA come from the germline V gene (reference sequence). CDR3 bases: TGCAGTGCTATAGGGGCTAGCGGCAGGACCTACAATGAGCAGTTCTTC. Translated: CSAIGASGRTYNEQFF.

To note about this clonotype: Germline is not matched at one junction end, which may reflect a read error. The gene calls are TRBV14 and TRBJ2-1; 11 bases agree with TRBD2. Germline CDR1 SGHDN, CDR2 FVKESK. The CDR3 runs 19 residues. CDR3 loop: CASSHWTSGLPSSFNEQFF. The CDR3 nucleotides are TGTGCCAGCAGCCATTGGACTAGCGGGCTTCCGAGCTCCTTCAATGAGCAGTTCTTC.

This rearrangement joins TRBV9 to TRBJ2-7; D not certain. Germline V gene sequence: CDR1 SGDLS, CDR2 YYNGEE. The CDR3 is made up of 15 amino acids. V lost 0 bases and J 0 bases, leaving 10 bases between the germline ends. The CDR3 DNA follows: TGTGCCAGCAGCGTAGAGGCTTCTGGCTCCTACGAGCAGTACTTC. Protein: CASSVEASGSYEQYF.

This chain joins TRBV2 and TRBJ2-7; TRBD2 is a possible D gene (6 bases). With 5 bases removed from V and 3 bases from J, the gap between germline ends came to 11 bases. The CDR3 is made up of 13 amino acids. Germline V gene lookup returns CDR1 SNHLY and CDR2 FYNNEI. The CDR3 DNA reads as TGTGCCAGCAGTAGCGGGTACGGCTACGAGCAGTACTTC. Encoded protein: CASSSGYGYEQYF.

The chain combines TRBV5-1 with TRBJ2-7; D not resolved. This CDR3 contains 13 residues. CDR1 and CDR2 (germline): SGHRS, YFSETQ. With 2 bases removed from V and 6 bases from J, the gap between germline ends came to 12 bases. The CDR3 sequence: CASSLDSLVEQYF. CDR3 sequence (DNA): TGCGCCAGCAGCTTAGATAGCCTCGTCGAGCAGTACTTC.

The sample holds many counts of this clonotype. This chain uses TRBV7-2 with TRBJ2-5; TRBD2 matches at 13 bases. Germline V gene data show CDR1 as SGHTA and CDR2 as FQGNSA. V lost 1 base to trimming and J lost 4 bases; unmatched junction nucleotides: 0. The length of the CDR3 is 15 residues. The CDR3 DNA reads TGTGCCAGCAGCTTAGGGACTAGCGGGGGAGAGACCCAGTACTTC. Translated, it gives CASSLGTSGGETQYF.

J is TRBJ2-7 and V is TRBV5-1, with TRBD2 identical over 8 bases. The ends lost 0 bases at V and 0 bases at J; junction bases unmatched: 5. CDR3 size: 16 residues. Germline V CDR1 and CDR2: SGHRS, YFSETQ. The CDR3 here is CASSLESGSSSYEQYF. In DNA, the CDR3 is TGCGCCAGCAGCTTGGAAAGCGGGAGCAGCTCCTACGAGCAGTACTTC. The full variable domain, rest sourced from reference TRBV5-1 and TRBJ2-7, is KAGVTQTPRYLIKTRGQQVTLSCSPISGHRSVSWYQQTPGQGLQFLFEYFSETQRNKGNFPGRFSGRQFSNSRSEMNVSTLELGDSALYLCASSLESGSSSYEQYFGPGTRLTVT.

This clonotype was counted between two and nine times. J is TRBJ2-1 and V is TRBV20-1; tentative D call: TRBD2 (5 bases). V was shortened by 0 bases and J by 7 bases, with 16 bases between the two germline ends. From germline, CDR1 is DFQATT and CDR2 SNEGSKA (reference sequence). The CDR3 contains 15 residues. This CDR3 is CSARDPNGVRNEQFF. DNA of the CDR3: TGCAGTGCTAGAGATCCCAACGGGGTGAGGAATGAGCAGTTCTTC.

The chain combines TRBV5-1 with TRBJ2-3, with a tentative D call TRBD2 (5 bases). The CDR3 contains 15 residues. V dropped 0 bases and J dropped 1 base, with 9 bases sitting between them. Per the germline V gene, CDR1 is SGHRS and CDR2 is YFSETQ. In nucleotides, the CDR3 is TGCGCCAGCAGCTTGGTCGGGGTCGGCACAGATACGCAGTATTTT. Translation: CASSLVGVGTDTQYF.

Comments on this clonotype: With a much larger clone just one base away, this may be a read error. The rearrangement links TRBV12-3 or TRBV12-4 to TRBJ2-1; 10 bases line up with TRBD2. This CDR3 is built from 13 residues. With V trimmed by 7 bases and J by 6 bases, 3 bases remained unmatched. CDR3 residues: CASTWTSGNEQFF. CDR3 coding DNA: TGTGCCAGCACTTGGACTAGCGGCAATGAGCAGTTCTTC.

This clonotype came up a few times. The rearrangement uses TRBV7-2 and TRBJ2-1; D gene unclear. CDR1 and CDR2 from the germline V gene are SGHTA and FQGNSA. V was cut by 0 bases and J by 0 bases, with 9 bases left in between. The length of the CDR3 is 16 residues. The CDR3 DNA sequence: TGTGCCAGCAGCTTAGCTATGACGGGCTCCTACAATGAGCAGTTCTTC. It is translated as CASSLAMTGSYNEQFF.

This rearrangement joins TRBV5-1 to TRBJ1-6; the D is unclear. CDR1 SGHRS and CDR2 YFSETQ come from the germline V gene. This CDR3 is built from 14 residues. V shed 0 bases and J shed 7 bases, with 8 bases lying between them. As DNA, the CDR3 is TGCGCCAGCAGCTTGGAATACCCCAATTCACCCCTCCACTTT. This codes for CASSLEYPNSPLHF.

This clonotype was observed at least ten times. The CDR3 DNA sequence: TGTGCCAGCAGCCGACCTCTAGGTGGGGCGAACACCGGGGAGCTGTTTTTT. It codes for CASSRPLGGANTGELFF. This chain uses TRBV6-2 or TRBV6-3 with TRBJ2-2; no clear D. The CDR3 is 17 residues long. CDR1 and CDR2 (germline): MNHEY, SVGEGT. Between the trimmed V and J ends, which lost 6 bases and 0 bases, there was a span of 17 bases.